The 21 T cell receptor beta chains given below trace back to one sample, sequenced in a study. TCRdb processed the 5' RACE reads anew with MiXCR; each CDR3 protein has one entry. The table has tens of thousands of distinct CDR3 sequences, around 22% seen once. The specimen was memory CD4+ T cells sorted from blood. Specified subset: memory CD4+ T cells, CD4+CD45RO+CD25-. Source of these receptors: a female donor with breast cancer.

The genes are TRBV6-2 or TRBV6-3 and TRBJ1-1; D is ambiguous. Germline V gene lookup returns CDR1 MNHEY and CDR2 SVGEGT. This CDR3 spans 13 amino acids. Trimming removed 8 bases from V and 2 bases from J, with 12 bases in between. CDR3 region: CASRKVVNTEAFF. In nucleotides, the CDR3 is TGTGCCAGCCGCAAAGTTGTAAACACTGAAGCTTTCTTT.

In its sample, this clonotype was seen many times. The chain uses TRBV7-8 and TRBJ2-1, with a tentative D call TRBD1 (7 bases). Germline loops: CDR1 SGHVS, CDR2 FQNEAQ. The CDR3 has 15 amino acids. Trimming pared 5 bases from V and 6 bases from J, leaving 17 bases between. CDR3 DNA: TGTGCCAGCAGCCCCCGACAGGGACTGAGCAATGAGCAGTTCTTC. Protein: CASSPRQGLSNEQFF.

The V call is TRBV12-3 or TRBV12-4, the J call TRBJ2-2; 9 positions match TRBD1. The CDR3 spans 16 residues. The J segment lost 2 bases and the V segment lost 6 bases, leaving 7 bases of the junction unmatched. This CDR3 is CASRNPGQGNTGELFF. CDR3 sequence (DNA): TGTGCCAGCAGAAACCCGGGACAGGGAAACACCGGGGAGCTGTTTTTT.

To note about this clonotype: Since a much larger clone is just one base distant, this may be a read error. The chain employs TRBV29-1 and TRBJ2-7; D tentatively fits TRBD1 or TRBD2 (5 bases each). The CDR3 contains 15 residues. The V gene's germline CDR1 is SQVTM and CDR2 ANQGSEA. Deletions cut 6 bases from V and 4 bases from J, with 22 bases between. In DNA form, the CDR3 reads TGCAGCGTCATCCGATCCGGGGCAACGCTTTACGAGCAGTACTTC. Translated: CSVIRSGATLYEQYF.

The chain has TRBV28 and TRBJ2-1; possible D gene TRBD1, 6 bases. V was pared by 0 bases and J by 3 bases, with 12 bases between. CDR1 and CDR2 from the germline V gene are MDHEN and SYDVKM. This CDR3 has 16 residues. CDR3 nucleotide sequence: TGTGCCAGCAGTTTATGGGGGGCGAAGTTCTACAATGAGCAGTTCTTC. Translation: CASSLWGAKFYNEQFF.

The chain links TRBV5-4 to TRBJ2-2; TRBD2 matches at 7 bases. Germline CDR1 is SGHNT and CDR2 is YYREEE (reference sequence). The CDR3 consists of 15 residues. Unmatched junction bases numbered 6, after V lost 0 bases and J lost 7 bases. This CDR3 reads CASSLEGLAVGELFF. In nucleotides, the CDR3 is TGTGCCAGCAGCTTGGAGGGTCTAGCGGTCGGGGAGCTGTTTTTT.

This clonotype has a handful of counts. J is TRBJ2-1 and V is TRBV9; 7 bases agree with TRBD1. The CDR3 extends over 14 amino acids. Trimming cost V 4 bases and J 5 bases; bases outside gene matches: 6. The V gene's germline CDR1 is SGDLS and CDR2 YYNGEE. In DNA form, the CDR3 reads TGTGCCAGCAGCCCGACAGGGAGTAACAATGAGCAGTTCTTC. Amino acids: CASSPTGSNNEQFF.

In this sample, this clonotype turned up a few times. V usage is TRBV20-1 and J usage is TRBJ2-2, with TRBD2 as a possible D gene (5 bases). Trimming removed 6 bases from V and 3 bases from J, with 20 bases in between. This CDR3 is 16 amino acids long. Germline values: CDR1 DFQATT, CDR2 SNEGSKA (reference sequence). The CDR3 loop is CSASPSERTYTGELFF. The CDR3 DNA reads as TGCAGTGCCAGCCCCTCTGAGCGGACTTACACCGGGGAGCTGTTTTTT.

This clonotype was recorded many times. This sequence joins TRBV28 and TRBJ2-1; 9 bases map to TRBD2. Germline values: CDR1 MDHEN, CDR2 SYDVKM. This CDR3 has 18 amino acids. Germline trimming cut 4 bases from V and 0 bases from J; bases unmatched to any gene: 10. The CDR3 nucleotides are TGTGCCAGCAGTTCTATTATAGCGGGGGACAGCTCCTACAATGAGCAGTTCTTC. Its translation: CASSSIIAGDSSYNEQFF.

This clonotype was detected many times. V and J are TRBV28 and TRBJ2-1; a possible D gene is TRBD1 (8 bases). Trimming took off 5 bases at V and 7 bases at J, with 15 bases between the two ends. The CDR3 covers 14 residues. Germline V gene sequence: CDR1 MDHEN, CDR2 SYDVKM. The CDR3 region is CASSAGDRPNEQFF. The CDR3 DNA reads as TGTGCCAGCAGTGCGGGGGACAGGCCTAATGAGCAGTTCTTC.

This clonotype came up a few times. The rearrangement joins TRBV20-1 to TRBJ2-1; D gene uncertain. Germline CDR1 is DFQATT and CDR2 is SNEGSKA (reference sequence). The V end was cut by 1 base, the J end by 8 bases, with 6 bases between. The CDR3 is 11 residues long. CDR3 amino acids: CSARVGDEQFF. The DNA of the CDR3 is TGCAGTGCTAGAGTTGGCGATGAGCAGTTCTTC.

A few counts support this clonotype. The V and J genes are TRBV3-1 and TRBJ2-7; TRBD2 matches at 11 bases. Germline assignment: CDR1 LGHDT and CDR2 YNNKEL (reference sequence). There are 14 residues in the CDR3. V lost 4 bases, J lost 4 bases, and 3 bases stayed unmatched. The DNA for the CDR3 is TGTGCCAGCAGCCCGGGACTAGCGGCGTACGAGCAGTACTTC. It encodes CASSPGLAAYEQYF.

This clonotype was seen a handful of times. A read error may account for a junction end that differs from germline. The chain has TRBV12-3 or TRBV12-4 and TRBJ2-1, with no clear D. This CDR3 region has 13 residues. CDR3 nucleotide sequence: TGTGCCAACAGTTTTGGAACCCACAATGAGCAGTTCTTC. Translating it yields CANSFGTHNEQFF.

As to this clonotype: This may come from a read error, since a much larger clone is one base off. The rearrangement joins TRBV28 to TRBJ1-1; the D is unclear. The CDR3 sequence is 14 residues long. Germline CDR1 MDHEN, CDR2 SYDVKM. The CDR3 protein is CASSPSSMNTEAVF. In nucleotides, the CDR3 is TGTGCCAGCAGTCCGTCAAGCATGAACACTGAAGCTGTCTTT.

The genes are TRBV11-2 and TRBJ2-7; 7 bases align to TRBD2. The CDR3 consists of 15 residues. Trimming removed 1 base from V and 2 bases from J; junction bases left unmatched: 5. The germline gives CDR1 SGHAT, CDR2 FQNNGV. The CDR3 sequence: CASSLGLAATYEQYF. The CDR3 DNA reads TGTGCCAGCAGCTTAGGGCTAGCGGCAACCTACGAGCAGTACTTC.

This clonotype has a handful of counts. This chain links TRBV29-1 with TRBJ2-2; D not certain. The CDR3 totals 12 residues. The V and J ends lost 7 bases and 7 bases respectively, with 13 bases between them. Germline lookup yields CDR1 SQVTM and CDR2 ANQGSEA. The DNA for the CDR3 is TGCAGCGCTTCTGTTTTTAACGGGGAGCTGTTTTTT. It translates to CSASVFNGELFF.

By share, this clonotype counts as medium-sized. V gene TRBV27 combines with J gene TRBJ2-5; no clear D. Trimming removed 2 bases at V and 4 bases at J, with 11 bases between. Germline V gives CDR1 MNHEY, CDR2 SMNVEV (reference sequence). The CDR3 contains 14 residues. CDR3 nucleotide sequence: TGTGCCAGCAGTTTAATCGGGCCCCGAGAGACCCAGTACTTC. Protein product: CASSLIGPRETQYF.

This rearrangement joins TRBV4-1 to TRBJ1-5, with D unclear. The V end lost 1 base, the J end lost 3 bases, and 16 bases lay between the germline ends. The CDR3 length is 17 residues. Looked up from germline, CDR1 is MGHRA and CDR2 is YSYEKL. CDR3 sequence: CASSQAPVGRNNQPQHF. CDR3 coding DNA: TGCGCCAGCAGCCAAGCCCCCGTAGGCAGAAACAATCAGCCCCAGCATTTT.

This rearrangement joins TRBV27 to TRBJ2-7; 11 nucleotides agree with TRBD2. The CDR3 contains 16 residues. The junction had 13 bases not matched to a gene; V was cut back by 6 bases and J by 6 bases. The germline V gene encodes CDR1 MNHEY and CDR2 SMNVEV (reference sequence). The CDR3 is CASRELTSGNSVEQYF. CDR3 DNA sequence: TGTGCCAGCAGGGAACTGACTAGCGGGAATTCGGTCGAGCAGTACTTC.

This chain links TRBV12-3 or TRBV12-4 with TRBJ2-5, with a weak D call TRBD2 (6 bases). The V gene lost 5 bases and the J gene lost 10 bases, with 17 bases spanning the gap. The CDR3 sequence is 13 residues long. The CDR3 loop reads CASSPEGFLGQYF. The CDR3 bases are TGTGCCAGCAGTCCGGAGGGCTTTTTGGGCCAGTACTTC.

The table lists this clonotype with a few counts. The chain has TRBV11-3 and TRBJ2-5; no firm D call. The CDR3 loop spans 14 amino acids. The germline V gene encodes CDR1 SGHNT and CDR2 YENEEA. V was shortened by 1 base and J by 5 bases, with 11 bases between the two germline ends. The CDR3 sequence is CASSLAKLRETQYF. DNA for the CDR3: TGTGCCAGCAGCTTAGCTAAGCTCCGGGAGACCCAGTACTTC.